This T cell receptor beta chain was identified in a study of blood T cells in healthy people across ages. For this clonotype: The antigen remains unidentified.

A second PCR of about 6 to 12 cycles used a sample-barcoded 5' primer and a J-beta primer mix. Each cDNA molecule carried a tag from a template-switch adaptor that contained 12 random nucleotides. TCRdb reanalysed the 5' RACE reads using MiXCR and keeps one entry per CDR3 protein. The sample yields under 950,000 distinct CDR3 sequences, 22% seen once. Trimming pared 0 bases from V and 5 bases from J, leaving 14 bases between. This CDR3 has 15 amino acids. CDR1 SGHRS and CDR2 YFSETQ come from the germline V gene. Findings and caveats of the study: Possibly, changes in expanded clonotypes were confounded because donor CMV status was unknown. PBMCs went unsorted, and a conclusive naive versus antigen-experienced comparison was therefore prevented. Long-lived donors carried more naive CD4+ cells and greater diversity than aged donors.

The rearrangement joins TRBV5-1 to TRBJ1-1, with D perhaps TRBD1 (6 bases). Material: blood. The TCR originated in a man in his 70s in good health. DNA for the CDR3: TGCGCCAGCAGCTTGGCCCTCACCCAGGGGACTGAAGCTTTCTTT. Translation gives CASSLALTQGTEAFF.